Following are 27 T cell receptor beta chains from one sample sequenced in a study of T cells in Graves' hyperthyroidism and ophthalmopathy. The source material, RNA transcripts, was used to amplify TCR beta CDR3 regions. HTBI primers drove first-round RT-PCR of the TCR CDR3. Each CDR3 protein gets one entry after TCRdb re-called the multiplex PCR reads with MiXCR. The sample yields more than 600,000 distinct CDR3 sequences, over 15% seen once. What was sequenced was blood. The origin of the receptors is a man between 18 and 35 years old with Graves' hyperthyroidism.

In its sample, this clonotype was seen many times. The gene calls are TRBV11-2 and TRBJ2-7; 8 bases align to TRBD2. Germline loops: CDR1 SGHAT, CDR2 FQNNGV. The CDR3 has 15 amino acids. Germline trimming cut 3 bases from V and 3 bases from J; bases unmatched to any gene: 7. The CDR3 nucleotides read TGTGCCAGCAGCTTCGCTAGCGGGTTACTCTACGAGCAGTACTTC. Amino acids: CASSFASGLLYEQYF.

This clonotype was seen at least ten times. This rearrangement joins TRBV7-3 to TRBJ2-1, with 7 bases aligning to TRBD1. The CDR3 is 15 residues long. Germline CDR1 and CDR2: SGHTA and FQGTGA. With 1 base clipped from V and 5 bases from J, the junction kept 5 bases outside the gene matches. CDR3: CASSLIGGLNNEQFF. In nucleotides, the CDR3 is TGTGCCAGCAGCTTAATAGGGGGCCTAAACAATGAGCAGTTCTTC.

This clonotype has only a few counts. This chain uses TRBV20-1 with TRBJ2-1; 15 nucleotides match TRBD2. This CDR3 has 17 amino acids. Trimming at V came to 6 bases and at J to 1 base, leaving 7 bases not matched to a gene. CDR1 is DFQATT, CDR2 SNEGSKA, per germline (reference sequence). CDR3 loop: CSARTSGGGRSYNEQFF. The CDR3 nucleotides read TGCAGTGCCAGGACTAGCGGGGGGGGTCGATCCTACAATGAGCAGTTCTTC.

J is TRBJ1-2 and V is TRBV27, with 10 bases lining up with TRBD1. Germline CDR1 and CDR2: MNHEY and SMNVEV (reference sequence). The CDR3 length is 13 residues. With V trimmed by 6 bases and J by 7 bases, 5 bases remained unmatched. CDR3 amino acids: CASSETGGFGYTF. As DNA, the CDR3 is TGTGCCAGCAGCGAGACAGGGGGCTTTGGCTACACCTTC.

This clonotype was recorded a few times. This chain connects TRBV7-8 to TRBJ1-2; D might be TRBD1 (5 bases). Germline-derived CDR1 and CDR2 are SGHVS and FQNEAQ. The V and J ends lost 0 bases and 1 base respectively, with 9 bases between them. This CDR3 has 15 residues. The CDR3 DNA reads TGTGCCAGCAGCTTAGCTAGAGGGGTTAACTATGGCTACACCTTC. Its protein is CASSLARGVNYGYTF.

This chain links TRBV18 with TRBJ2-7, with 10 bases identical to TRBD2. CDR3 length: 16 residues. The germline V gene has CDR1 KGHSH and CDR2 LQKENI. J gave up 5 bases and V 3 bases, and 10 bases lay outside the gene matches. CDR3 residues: CASSPLGAGGPNEQYF. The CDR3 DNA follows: TGTGCCAGCTCACCTCTTGGAGCGGGAGGGCCTAACGAGCAGTACTTC.

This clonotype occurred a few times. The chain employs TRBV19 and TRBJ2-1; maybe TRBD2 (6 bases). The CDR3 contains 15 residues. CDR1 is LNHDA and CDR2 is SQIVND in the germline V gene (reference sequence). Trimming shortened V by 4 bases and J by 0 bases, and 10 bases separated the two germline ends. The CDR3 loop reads CASSSGTNSYNEQFF. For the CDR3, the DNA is TGTGCCAGTAGTAGCGGGACCAACTCCTACAATGAGCAGTTCTTC.

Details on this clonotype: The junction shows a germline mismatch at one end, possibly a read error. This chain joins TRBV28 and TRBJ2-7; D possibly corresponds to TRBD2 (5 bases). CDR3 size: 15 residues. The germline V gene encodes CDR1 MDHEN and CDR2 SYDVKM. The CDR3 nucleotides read TGTGCCGGCAGTTCCCGGACTCGGCCCTCCTACGAGCAGTACTTC. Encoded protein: CAGSSRTRPSYEQYF.

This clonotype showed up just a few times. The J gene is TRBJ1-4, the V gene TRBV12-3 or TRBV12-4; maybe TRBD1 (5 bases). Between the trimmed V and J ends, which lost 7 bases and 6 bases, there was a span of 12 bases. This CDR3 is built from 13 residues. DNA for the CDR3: TGTGCCAGCACCCACCGCAGGGATGAAAAACTGTTTTTT. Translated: CASTHRRDEKLFF.

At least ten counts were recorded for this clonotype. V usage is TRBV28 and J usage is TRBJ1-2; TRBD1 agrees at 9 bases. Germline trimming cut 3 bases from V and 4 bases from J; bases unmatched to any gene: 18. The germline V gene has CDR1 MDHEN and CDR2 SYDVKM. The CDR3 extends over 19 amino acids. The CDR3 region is CASSFLGWDREMSVYGYTF. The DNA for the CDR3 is TGTGCCAGCAGTTTCTTGGGGTGGGACAGGGAAATGAGCGTCTATGGCTACACCTTC.

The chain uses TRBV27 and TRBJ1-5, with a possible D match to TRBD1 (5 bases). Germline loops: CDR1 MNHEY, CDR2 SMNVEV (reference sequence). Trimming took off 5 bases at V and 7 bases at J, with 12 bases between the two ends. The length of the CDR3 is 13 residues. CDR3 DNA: TGTGCCAGCAGTGGGGGGAGGTTCCAGCCCCAGCATTTT. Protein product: CASSGGRFQPQHF.

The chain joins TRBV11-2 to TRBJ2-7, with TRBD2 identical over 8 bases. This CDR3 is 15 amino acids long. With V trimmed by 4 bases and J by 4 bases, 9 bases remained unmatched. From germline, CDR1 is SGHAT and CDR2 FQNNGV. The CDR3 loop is CASSYQTGGGYEQYF. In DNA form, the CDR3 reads TGTGCCAGCAGCTACCAGACGGGAGGGGGTTACGAGCAGTACTTC.

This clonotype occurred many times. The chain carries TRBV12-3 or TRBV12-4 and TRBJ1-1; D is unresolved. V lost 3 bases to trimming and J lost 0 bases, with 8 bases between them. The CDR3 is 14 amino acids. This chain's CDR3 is CASSFKGVNTEAFF. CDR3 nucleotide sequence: TGTGCCAGCAGTTTCAAGGGAGTGAACACTGAAGCTTTCTTT.

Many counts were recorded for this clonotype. The CDR3 nucleotides are TGTGCCAGCACTCAGGGGGCCAATACCTACGAGCAGTACTTC. The encoded protein is CASTQGANTYEQYF. The chain recombines TRBV6-1 with TRBJ2-7; 8 bases fit TRBD1. This CDR3 contains 14 residues. Trimming took 7 bases from V and 2 from J; bases not matched to a gene: 7. The germline V gene has CDR1 MNHNS and CDR2 SASEGT.

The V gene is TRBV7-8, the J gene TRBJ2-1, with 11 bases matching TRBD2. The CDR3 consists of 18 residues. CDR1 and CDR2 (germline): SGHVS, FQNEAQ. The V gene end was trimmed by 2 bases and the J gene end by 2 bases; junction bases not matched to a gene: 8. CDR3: CASSLRYASGRTYNEQFF. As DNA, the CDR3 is TGTGCCAGCAGCTTACGTTATGCTAGCGGGAGGACCTACAATGAGCAGTTCTTC.

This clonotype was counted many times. CDR3 nucleotide sequence: TGTGCCAGCAACGACGTAGCCCGGGATAGCGGCCACAATGAGCAGTTCTTC. Translating it yields CASNDVARDSGHNEQFF. The chain is built from TRBV2 and TRBJ2-1, with TRBD2 as a possible D gene (6 bases). The V gene's germline CDR1 is SNHLY and CDR2 FYNNEI. The CDR3 length is 17 residues. Deletions cut 7 bases from V and 5 bases from J, with 24 bases between.

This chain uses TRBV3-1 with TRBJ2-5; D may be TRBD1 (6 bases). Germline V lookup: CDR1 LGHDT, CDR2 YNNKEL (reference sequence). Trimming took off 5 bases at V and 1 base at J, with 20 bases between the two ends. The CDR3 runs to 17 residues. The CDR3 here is CASSYRDIHWSQETQYF. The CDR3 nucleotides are TGTGCCAGCAGCTACCGGGACATCCATTGGTCCCAAGAGACCCAGTACTTC.

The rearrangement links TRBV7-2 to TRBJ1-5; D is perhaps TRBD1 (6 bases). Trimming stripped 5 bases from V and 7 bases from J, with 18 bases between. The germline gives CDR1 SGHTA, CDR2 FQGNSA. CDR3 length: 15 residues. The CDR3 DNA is TGTGCCAGCAGCCGTAATGCAGGGGTCCAACAGCCCCAGCATTTT. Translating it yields CASSRNAGVQQPQHF.

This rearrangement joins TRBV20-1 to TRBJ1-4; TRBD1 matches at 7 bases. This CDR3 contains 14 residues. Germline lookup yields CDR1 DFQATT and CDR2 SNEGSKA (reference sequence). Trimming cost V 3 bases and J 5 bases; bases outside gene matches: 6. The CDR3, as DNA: TGCAGTGCTAGGGTAGAGACAGGGAATGAAAAACTGTTTTTT. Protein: CSARVETGNEKLFF.

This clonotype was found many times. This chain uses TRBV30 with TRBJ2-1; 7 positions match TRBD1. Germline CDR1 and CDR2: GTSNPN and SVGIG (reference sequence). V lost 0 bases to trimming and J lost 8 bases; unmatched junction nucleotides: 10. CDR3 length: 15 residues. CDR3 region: CAWSVRQGVRDEQFF. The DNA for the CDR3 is TGTGCCTGGAGTGTACGGCAGGGGGTGAGGGATGAGCAGTTCTTC.

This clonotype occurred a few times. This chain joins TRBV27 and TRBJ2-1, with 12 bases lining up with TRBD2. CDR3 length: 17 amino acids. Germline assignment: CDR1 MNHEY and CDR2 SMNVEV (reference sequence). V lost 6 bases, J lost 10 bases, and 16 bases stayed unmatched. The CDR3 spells CASSPLPGTSGPMEQFF. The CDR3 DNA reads TGTGCCAGCAGCCCCCTTCCCGGGACTAGCGGGCCGATGGAGCAGTTCTTC.

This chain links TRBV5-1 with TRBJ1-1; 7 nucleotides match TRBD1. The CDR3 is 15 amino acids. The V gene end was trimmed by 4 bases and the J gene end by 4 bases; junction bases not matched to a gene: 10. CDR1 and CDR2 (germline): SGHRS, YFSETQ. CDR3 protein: CASSPQQGRGTEAFF. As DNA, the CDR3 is TGCGCCAGCAGCCCGCAACAGGGGAGAGGCACTGAAGCTTTCTTT.

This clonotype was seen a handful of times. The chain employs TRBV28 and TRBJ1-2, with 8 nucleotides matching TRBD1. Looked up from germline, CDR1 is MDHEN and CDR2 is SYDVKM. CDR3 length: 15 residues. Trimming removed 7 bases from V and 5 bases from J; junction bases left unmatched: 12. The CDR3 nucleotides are TGTGCCAGCAACTACCAAGGGACAGGTTCATATGGCTACACCTTC. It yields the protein CASNYQGTGSYGYTF.

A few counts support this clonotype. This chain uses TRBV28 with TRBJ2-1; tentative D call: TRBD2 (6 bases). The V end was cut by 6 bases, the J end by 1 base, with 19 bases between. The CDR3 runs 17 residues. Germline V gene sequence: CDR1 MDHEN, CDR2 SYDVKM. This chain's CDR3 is CASSPYRETLSYNEQFF. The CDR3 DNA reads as TGTGCCAGCAGCCCCTACCGGGAGACTTTATCCTACAATGAGCAGTTCTTC.

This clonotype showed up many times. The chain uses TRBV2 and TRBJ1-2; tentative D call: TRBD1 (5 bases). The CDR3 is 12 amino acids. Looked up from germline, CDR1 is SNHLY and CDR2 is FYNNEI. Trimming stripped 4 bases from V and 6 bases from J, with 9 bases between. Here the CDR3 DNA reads TGTGCCAGCAGTGTGGGGGGGAATGGCTACACCTTC. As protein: CASSVGGNGYTF.

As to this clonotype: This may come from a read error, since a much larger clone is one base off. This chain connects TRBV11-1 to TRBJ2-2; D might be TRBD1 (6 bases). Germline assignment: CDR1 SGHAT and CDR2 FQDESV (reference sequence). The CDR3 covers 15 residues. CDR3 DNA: TGTGCCAGCAGTCTAAATAGCCGGGACACCGTGGAGCTGTTTTTT. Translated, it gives CASSLNSRDTVELFF.

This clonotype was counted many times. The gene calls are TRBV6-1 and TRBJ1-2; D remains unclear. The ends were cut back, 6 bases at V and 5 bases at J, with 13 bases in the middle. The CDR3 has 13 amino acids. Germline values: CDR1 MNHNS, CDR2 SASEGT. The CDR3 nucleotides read TGTGCCAGCAGCCCCGGGAGGAGTTATGGCTACACCTTC. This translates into CASSPGRSYGYTF.